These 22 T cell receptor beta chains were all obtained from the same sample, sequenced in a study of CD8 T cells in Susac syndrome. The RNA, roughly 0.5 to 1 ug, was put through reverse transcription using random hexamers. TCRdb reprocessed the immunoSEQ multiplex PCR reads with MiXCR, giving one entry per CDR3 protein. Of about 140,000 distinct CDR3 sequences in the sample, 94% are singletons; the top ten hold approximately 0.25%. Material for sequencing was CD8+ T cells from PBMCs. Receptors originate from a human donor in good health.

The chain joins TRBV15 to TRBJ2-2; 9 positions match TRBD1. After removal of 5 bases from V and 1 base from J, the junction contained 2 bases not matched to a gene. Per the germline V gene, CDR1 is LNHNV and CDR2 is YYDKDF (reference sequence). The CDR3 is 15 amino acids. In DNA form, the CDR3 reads TGTGCCACCAGCGGGGGACAGGGGAACACCGGGGAGCTGTTTTTT. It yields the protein CATSGGQGNTGELFF.

CDR3 DNA: TGTGCCAGCAGCGACTACGGCGAGCAGTACTTC. It specifies CASSDYGEQYF. The chain joins TRBV28 to TRBJ2-7; the D gene is possibly TRBD2 (5 bases). V lost 6 bases, J lost 6 bases, and 9 bases lay in between. This CDR3 is 11 amino acids long. In germline, CDR1 is MDHEN, CDR2 SYDVKM.

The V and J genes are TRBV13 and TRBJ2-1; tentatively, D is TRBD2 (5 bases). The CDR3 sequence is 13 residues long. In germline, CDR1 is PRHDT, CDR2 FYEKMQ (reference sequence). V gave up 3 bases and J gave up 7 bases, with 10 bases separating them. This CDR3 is CASSFRGQNEQFF. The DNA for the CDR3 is TGTGCCAGCAGCTTTCGAGGGCAGAATGAGCAGTTCTTC.

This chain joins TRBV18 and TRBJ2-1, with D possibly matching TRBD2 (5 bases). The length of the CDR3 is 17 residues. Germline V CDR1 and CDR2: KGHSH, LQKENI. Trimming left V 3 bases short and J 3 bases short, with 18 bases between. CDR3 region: CASSPRAGPGFYNEQFF. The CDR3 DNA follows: TGTGCCAGCTCACCTCGGGCGGGCCCCGGGTTCTACAATGAGCAGTTCTTC.

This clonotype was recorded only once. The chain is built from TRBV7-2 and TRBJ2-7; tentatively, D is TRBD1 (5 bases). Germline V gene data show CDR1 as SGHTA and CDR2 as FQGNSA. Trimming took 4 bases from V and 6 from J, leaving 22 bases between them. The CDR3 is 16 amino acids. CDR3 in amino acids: CASSSPKGQGHSEQYF. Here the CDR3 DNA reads TGTGCCAGCAGCTCCCCTAAGGGGCAGGGTCACTCCGAGCAGTACTTC.

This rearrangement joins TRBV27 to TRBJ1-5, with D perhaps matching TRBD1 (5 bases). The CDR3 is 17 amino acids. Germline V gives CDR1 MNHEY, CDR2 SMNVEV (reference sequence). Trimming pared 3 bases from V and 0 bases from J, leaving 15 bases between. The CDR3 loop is CASSLYPQEDSNQPQHF. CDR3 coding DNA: TGTGCCAGCAGTTTGTACCCACAGGAGGATAGCAATCAGCCCCAGCATTTT.

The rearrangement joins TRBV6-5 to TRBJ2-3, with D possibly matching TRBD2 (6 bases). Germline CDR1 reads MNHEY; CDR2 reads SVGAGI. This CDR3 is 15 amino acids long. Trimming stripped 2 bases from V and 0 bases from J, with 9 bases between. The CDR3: CASSYIADSTDTQYF. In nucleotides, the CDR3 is TGTGCCAGCAGTTACATAGCGGATAGCACAGATACGCAGTATTTT.

Here the CDR3 DNA reads TGTGCCAGCAGAGGGCCCGCACACACAGATACGCAGTATTTT. This translates into CASRGPAHTDTQYF. The chain joins TRBV12-3 or TRBV12-4 to TRBJ2-3; no reliable D call. Trimming removed 6 bases at V and 2 bases at J, with 12 bases between. This CDR3 has 14 amino acids.

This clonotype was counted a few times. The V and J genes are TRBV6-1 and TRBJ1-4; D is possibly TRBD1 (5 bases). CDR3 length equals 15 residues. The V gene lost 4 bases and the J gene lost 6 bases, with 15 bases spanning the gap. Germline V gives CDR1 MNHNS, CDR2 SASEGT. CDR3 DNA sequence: TGTGCCAGCAGTGGCCGGGACGGATCGTATGAAAAACTGTTTTTT. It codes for CASSGRDGSYEKLFF.

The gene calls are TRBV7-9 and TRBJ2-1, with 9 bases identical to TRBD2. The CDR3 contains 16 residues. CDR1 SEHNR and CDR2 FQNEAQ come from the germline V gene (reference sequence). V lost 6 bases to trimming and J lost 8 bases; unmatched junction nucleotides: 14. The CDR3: CASRLLSGRIGDEQFF. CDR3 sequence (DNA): TGTGCCAGCAGACTACTTAGCGGGAGAATAGGCGATGAGCAGTTCTTC.

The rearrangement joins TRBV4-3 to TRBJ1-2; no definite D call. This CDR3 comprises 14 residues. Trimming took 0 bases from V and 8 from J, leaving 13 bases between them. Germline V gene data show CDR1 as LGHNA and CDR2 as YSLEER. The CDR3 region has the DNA TGCGCCAGCAGCCAAGAGGGGTGGGCCATCGGCTACACCTTC. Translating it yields CASSQEGWAIGYTF.

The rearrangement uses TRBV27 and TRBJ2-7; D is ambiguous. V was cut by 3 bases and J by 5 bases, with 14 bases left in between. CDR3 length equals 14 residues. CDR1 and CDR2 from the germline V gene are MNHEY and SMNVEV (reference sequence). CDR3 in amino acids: CASSFGIARHEQYF. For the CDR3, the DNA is TGTGCCAGCAGTTTCGGAATAGCTAGGCACGAGCAGTACTTC.

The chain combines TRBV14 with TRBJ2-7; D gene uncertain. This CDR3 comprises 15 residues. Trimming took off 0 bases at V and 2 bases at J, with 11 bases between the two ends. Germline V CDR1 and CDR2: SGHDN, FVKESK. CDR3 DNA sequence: TGTGCCAGCAGCCAAGAGGAAGCGCTTCCCTACGAGCAGTACTTC. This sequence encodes CASSQEEALPYEQYF.

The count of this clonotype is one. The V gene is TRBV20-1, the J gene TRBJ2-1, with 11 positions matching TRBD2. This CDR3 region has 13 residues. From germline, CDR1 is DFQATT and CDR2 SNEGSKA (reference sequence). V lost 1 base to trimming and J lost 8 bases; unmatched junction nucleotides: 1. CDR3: CSARVGLADEQFF. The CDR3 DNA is TGCAGTGCTAGAGTGGGACTAGCGGATGAGCAGTTCTTC.

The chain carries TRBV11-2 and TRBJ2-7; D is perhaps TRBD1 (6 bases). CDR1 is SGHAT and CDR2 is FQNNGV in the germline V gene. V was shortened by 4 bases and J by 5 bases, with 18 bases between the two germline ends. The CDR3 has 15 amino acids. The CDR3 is CASSSRDIREDEQYF. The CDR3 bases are TGTGCCAGCAGCTCCCGGGACATTCGTGAGGACGAGCAGTACTTC. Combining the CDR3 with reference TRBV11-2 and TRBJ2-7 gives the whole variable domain EAGVAQSPRYKIIEKRQSVAFWCNPISGHATLYWYQQILGQGPKLLIQFQNNGVVDDSQLPKDRFSAERLKGVDSTLKIQPAKLEDSAVYLCASSSRDIREDEQYFGPGTRLTVT.

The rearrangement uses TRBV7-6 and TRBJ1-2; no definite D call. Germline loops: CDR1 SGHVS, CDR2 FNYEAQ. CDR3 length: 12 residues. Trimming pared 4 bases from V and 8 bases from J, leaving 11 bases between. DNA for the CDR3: TGTGCCAGCAGCTCTCACACGGAAGGCTACACCTTC. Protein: CASSSHTEGYTF.

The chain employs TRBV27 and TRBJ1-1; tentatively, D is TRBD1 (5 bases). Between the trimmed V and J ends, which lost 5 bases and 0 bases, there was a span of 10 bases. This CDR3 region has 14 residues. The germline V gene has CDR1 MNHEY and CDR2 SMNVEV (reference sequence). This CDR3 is CASSRGGVNTEAFF. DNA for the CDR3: TGTGCCAGCAGTCGGGGGGGGGTGAACACTGAAGCTTTCTTT.

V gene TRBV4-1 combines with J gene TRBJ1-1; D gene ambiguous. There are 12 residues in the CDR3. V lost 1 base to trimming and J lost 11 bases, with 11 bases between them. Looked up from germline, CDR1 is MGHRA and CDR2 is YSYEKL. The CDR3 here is CASSQGAMGAFF. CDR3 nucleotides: TGCGCCAGCAGCCAAGGGGCCATGGGGGCTTTCTTT.

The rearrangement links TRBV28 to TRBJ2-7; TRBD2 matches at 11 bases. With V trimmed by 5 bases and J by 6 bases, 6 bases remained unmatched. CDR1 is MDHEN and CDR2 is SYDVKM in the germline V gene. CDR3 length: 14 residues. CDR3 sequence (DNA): TGTGCCAGCAGTCCCCCGGGACTAGCGGTCGAGCAGTACTTC. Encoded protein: CASSPPGLAVEQYF. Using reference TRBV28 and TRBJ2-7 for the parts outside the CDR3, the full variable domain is DVKVTQSSRYLVKRTGEKVFLECVQDMDHENMFWYRQDPGLGLRLIYFSYDVKMKEKGDIPEGYSVSREKKERFSLILESASTNQTSMYLCASSPPGLAVEQYFGPGTRLTVT.

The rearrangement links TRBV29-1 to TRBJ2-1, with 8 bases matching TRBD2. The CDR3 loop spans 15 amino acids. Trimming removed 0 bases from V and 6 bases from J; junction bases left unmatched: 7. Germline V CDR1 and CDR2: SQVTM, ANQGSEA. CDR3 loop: CSVEDHGRASNEQFF. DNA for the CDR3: TGCAGCGTTGAAGATCACGGGAGGGCCTCCAATGAGCAGTTCTTC.

The CDR3 region has the DNA TGCAGTGCTAGTGAGGACAGATCCTACGAGCAGTACTTC. Translating gives CSASEDRSYEQYF. The rearrangement links TRBV20-1 to TRBJ2-7; D is perhaps TRBD1 (6 bases). CDR1 is DFQATT, CDR2 SNEGSKA, per germline (reference sequence). Between the trimmed V and J ends, which lost 3 bases and 1 base, there was a span of 10 bases. The CDR3 extends over 13 amino acids.

CDR3 sequence: CASSFEPRGEQFF. The CDR3 DNA reads as TGTGCCAGCAGTTTCGAGCCAAGGGGTGAGCAGTTCTTC. V usage is TRBV28 and J usage is TRBJ2-1; D perhaps matches TRBD1 (5 bases). CDR1 and CDR2 from the germline V gene are MDHEN and SYDVKM. The CDR3 is made up of 13 amino acids. V gave up 3 bases and J gave up 9 bases, with 12 bases separating them.